The 17 T cell receptor beta chains below all came from one sample that was sequenced in a study of blood T cell repertoires in COVID-19. The data were produced by immunoSEQ multiplex PCR, yet TCRdb's version contains in-frame clones alone and is incomplete. Counted here are over 250,000 clones, about nine tenths occurring once; the ten biggest clones make up about 9.2%. Sequencing was done on a sample of peripheral blood. Receptors originate from a man aged 35-49 years who had recovered from COVID-19.

This chain joins TRBV9 and TRBJ2-7; no clear D gene. V dropped 0 bases and J dropped 1 base, with 11 bases sitting between them. The V gene's germline CDR1 is SGDLS and CDR2 YYNGEE. This CDR3 is built from 15 residues. The CDR3 spells CASSVGSASSYEQYF. The CDR3 DNA sequence: TGTGCCAGCAGCGTAGGGAGCGCGTCTTCCTACGAGCAGTACTTC. Complete variable domain (other parts from reference TRBV9 and TRBJ2-7): DSGVTQTPKHLITATGQRVTLRCSPRSGDLSVYWYQQSLDQGLQFLIQYYNGEERAKGNILERFSAQQFPDLHSELNLSSLELGDSALYFCASSVGSASSYEQYFGPGTRLTVT.

The gene calls are TRBV27 and TRBJ2-7, with D unresolved. Trimming took 5 bases from V and 0 from J, leaving 8 bases between them. The CDR3 runs to 13 residues. Germline V gene sequence: CDR1 MNHEY, CDR2 SMNVEV (reference sequence). The CDR3 loop reads CASSPRVSYEQYF. DNA of the CDR3: TGTGCCAGCAGTCCCCGGGTCTCCTACGAGCAGTACTTC.

The genes are TRBV6-4 and TRBJ2-7; no definite D call. The length of the CDR3 is 13 residues. CDR1 and CDR2 (germline): MRHNA, SNTAGT. Trimming took 4 bases from V and 9 from J, leaving 16 bases between them. The CDR3 reads CASSGVNLRGQYF. In nucleotides, the CDR3 is TGTGCCAGCAGTGGAGTGAACCTACGAGGGCAGTACTTC.

V and J are TRBV5-1 and TRBJ2-4, with TRBD1 matching 9 bases. The V gene end was trimmed by 4 bases and the J gene end by 0 bases; junction bases not matched to a gene: 14. The germline CDR1 and CDR2 sequences are SGHRS and YFSETQ. The CDR3 loop spans 19 amino acids. The CDR3 sequence: CASSGTGGPDNIAKNIQYF. The CDR3 DNA is TGCGCCAGCAGCGGTACAGGGGGCCCCGATAATATAGCCAAAAACATTCAGTACTTC.

The CDR3 sequence is CASSEEASGSHEQFF. CDR3 sequence (DNA): TGTGCCAGCAGTGAAGAGGCTAGCGGGAGCCATGAGCAGTTCTTC. The V and J genes are TRBV6-1 and TRBJ2-1, with 10 bases aligning to TRBD2. Germline CDR1 reads MNHNS; CDR2 reads SASEGT. The CDR3 is 15 residues long. With V trimmed by 1 base and J by 8 bases, 5 bases remained unmatched.

The V and J genes are TRBV5-1 and TRBJ2-5, with D possibly TRBD2 on 5 matching bases. The CDR3 has 14 amino acids. The V and J ends lost 4 bases and 5 bases respectively, with 15 bases between them. CDR1 SGHRS and CDR2 YFSETQ come from the germline V gene. The DNA for the CDR3 is TGCGCCAGCAGCCCAGGCCCGGGGTTGGAGACCCAGTACTTC. Protein product: CASSPGPGLETQYF.

The rearrangement uses TRBV18 and TRBJ1-5; 8 positions agree with TRBD1. V shed 2 bases and J 3 bases; nucleotides not matched to a gene: 3. Germline-derived CDR1 and CDR2 are KGHSH and LQKENI. CDR3 length: 15 amino acids. CDR3 protein: CASSPRTGYNQPQHF. The CDR3 nucleotides are TGTGCCAGCTCACCAAGGACAGGGTACAATCAGCCCCAGCATTTT.

The count of this clone is one. In DNA, the CDR3 is TGTGCCAGCAGTTCAAGGACTAGCGGGAGAGCGCGACCCTACGAGCAGTACTTC. Protein product: CASSSRTSGRARPYEQYF. The chain couples TRBV28 to TRBJ2-7; TRBD2 matches 13 bases. V gave up 4 bases and J gave up 2 bases; unmatched junction bases: 11. The germline V gene has CDR1 MDHEN and CDR2 SYDVKM. The length of the CDR3 is 18 residues.

The genes are TRBV15 and TRBJ1-4, with D perhaps TRBD1 (6 bases). The V gene lost 4 bases and the J gene lost 6 bases, with 15 bases spanning the gap. The CDR3 spans 15 residues. Germline-derived CDR1 and CDR2 are LNHNV and YYDKDF (reference sequence). CDR3 sequence: CATSKLDRLDEKLFF. DNA of the CDR3: TGTGCCACCAGCAAACTTGACAGGTTGGATGAAAAACTGTTTTTT. Filled out from reference TRBV15 and TRBJ1-4, the complete variable domain reads DAMVIQNPRYQVTQFGKPVTLSCSQTLNHNVMYWYQQKSSQAPKLLFHYYDKDFNNEADTPDNFQSRRPNTSFCFLDIRSPGLGDTAMYLCATSKLDRLDEKLFFGSGTQLSVL.

CDR3 sequence (DNA): TGTGCCAGCAGTACCCTAGACGGGGACTATGGCTACACCTTC. This encodes CASSTLDGDYGYTF. This chain joins TRBV27 and TRBJ1-2; D not resolved. Deletions cut 5 bases from V and 3 bases from J, with 13 bases between. The CDR3 spans 14 residues. The V gene's germline CDR1 is MNHEY and CDR2 SMNVEV (reference sequence).

This clone was detected once. This rearrangement joins TRBV30 to TRBJ2-3; D is ambiguous. V shed 2 bases and J shed 9 bases, with 15 bases lying between them. The CDR3 contains 13 residues. Germline assignment: CDR1 GTSNPN and CDR2 SVGIG (reference sequence). CDR3: CAWSLTGTPTQYF. CDR3 coding DNA: TGTGCCTGGAGTTTAACCGGTACCCCAACGCAGTATTTT.

The genes are TRBV2 and TRBJ2-5, with D possibly being TRBD2 (5 bases). Germline lookup yields CDR1 SNHLY and CDR2 FYNNEI. V was pared by 4 bases and J by 3 bases, with 9 bases between. The CDR3 totals 13 residues. The CDR3 sequence is CASSGGWKETQYF. As DNA, the CDR3 is TGTGCCAGCAGTGGCGGGTGGAAAGAGACCCAGTACTTC.

This clone was observed a handful of times. This chain joins TRBV21-1 and TRBJ2-7; the D call of TRBD2 is as the table states it, not checked on the DNA. TRBV21-1 is a pseudogene. This CDR3 contains 17 residues. For the CDR3, the DNA is TGTGCCAGCAGCAAAGATGGGAGGGGACTAGCAGAGTACGAGCAGTACTTC. This sequence encodes CASSKDGRGLAEYEQYF.

This chain connects TRBV6-2 or TRBV6-3 to TRBJ1-2, with 7 nucleotides matching TRBD1. The CDR3 runs 11 residues. Germline V gives CDR1 MNHEY, CDR2 SVGEGT. Trimming removed 6 bases from V and 12 bases from J; junction bases left unmatched: 7. CDR3 region: CASSNRGENTF. CDR3 coding DNA: TGTGCCAGCAGCAACAGGGGAGAAAACACCTTC.

Concerning this clone: This sample also contains other DNA sequences that code for the same CDR3. The chain employs TRBV7-2 and TRBJ2-1, with 14 bases fitting TRBD2. V was pared by 5 bases and J by 0 bases, with 6 bases of the junction left unmatched. CDR1 is SGHTA and CDR2 is FQGNSA in the germline V gene. This CDR3 contains 18 residues. The CDR3 here is CASSPRTSGRSSYNEQFF. Written as DNA, the CDR3 is TGTGCCAGCAGCCCGCGGACTAGCGGGAGGAGCTCCTACAATGAGCAGTTCTTC.

The gene calls are TRBV7-5 and TRBJ2-2; TRBD2 is the table's D call, not checked against the DNA. TRBV7-5 constitutes a pseudogene. This CDR3 contains 16 residues. The CDR3 loop is CARSLGVYSNTGELFF. The CDR3 coding sequence is TGTGCCAGAAGCTTAGGTGTCTATTCGAACACCGGGGAGCTGTTTTTT.

The chain recombines TRBV3-1 (or the pseudogene TRBV3-2) with TRBJ2-7, with 11 bases that match TRBD2. Germline CDR1 LGHDT, CDR2 YNNKEL (reference sequence). V lost 4 bases, J lost 2 bases, and 4 bases stayed unmatched. This CDR3 has 15 residues. This CDR3 is CASSPAGLAAYEQYF. CDR3 nucleotide sequence: TGTGCCAGCAGCCCGGCGGGACTAGCGGCCTACGAGCAGTACTTC.